Presented here are 8 T cell receptor beta chains from one specimen sequenced in a study of T cells in women clearing cervical HPV infection (dated by TCRdb to the late 2010s). The method behind the library was the immunoSEQ multiplex PCR assay. TCRdb's version of the immuneACCESS table is confined to in-frame rearrangements and falls short of the full clone set. An unresolved V gene accounts for under half of the shortfall where checked; the remainder is of unknown origin. The table kept for this sample lists about 27,000 clones. More than 20% of the sample is held by the ten biggest clonotypes. Sequences were obtained from blood buffy coat. These receptors all come from a woman between 18 and 70 years old with a cervical HPV16 infection that either progressed to CIN3+ or cleared (not recorded which).

About this clone: From the germline J gene comes the end of the CDR3, since the read stops 3 residues before it. The V gene is TRBV30, the J gene TRBJ1-1; TRBD1 matches 8 bases. Germline CDR1 and CDR2: GTSNPN and SVGIG (reference sequence). The CDR3 is made up of 12 amino acids. J lost 5 bases, V lost 3 bases, and 2 bases had no gene match. The CDR3 reads CAWRRQGTEAFF. The DNA read from the CDR3 is TGTGCCTGGAGAAGACAGGGGACTGAA.

Of note for this clone: The read ends 3 residues before the CDR3 terminus; that terminus is restored from the germline J gene. The rearrangement joins TRBV5-4 to TRBJ2-3; a possible D gene is TRBD2 (7 bases). Trimming shortened V by 0 bases and J by 2 bases, and 13 bases separated the two germline ends. The CDR3 has 16 residues. Germline V gene lookup returns CDR1 SGHNT and CDR2 YYREEE (reference sequence). The CDR3 reads CASSLGPGGFTDTQYF. Partial CDR3 DNA: TGTGCCAGCAGCTTGGGTCCGGGGGGCTTCACAGATACG.

To note about this clone: The read ends 3 residues shy of where the CDR3 ends; the end is completed using the germline J gene. This chain uses TRBV2 with TRBJ2-3, with no clear D. The CDR3 extends over 11 amino acids. Germline CDR1 is SNHLY and CDR2 is FYNNEI. The covered CDR3 bases are TGTGCCAGCACTTGGAGCGAGACG. It is translated as CASTWSET. The CDR3 as a whole reads CASTWSETQYF. Full variable domain (remainder filled in from reference TRBV2 and TRBJ2-3): EPEVTQTPSHQVTQMGQEVILRCVPISNHLYFYWYRQILGQKVEFLVSFYNNEISEKSEIFDDQFSVERPDGSNFTLKIRSTKLEDSAMYFCASTWSETQYFGPGTRLTVL.

As concerns this clone: From the germline J gene comes the end of the CDR3, since the read stops 3 residues before it. The chain is built from TRBV7-6 and TRBJ2-3; TRBD2 agrees at 12 bases. Germline V lookup: CDR1 SGHVS, CDR2 FNYEAQ. The CDR3 consists of 16 residues. The chain's CDR3 is CASSYWTSGKLETQYF. Incomplete CDR3 DNA: TGTGCCAGCAGCTATTGGACTAGCGGGAAACTAGAGACG. The complete variable domain, with remaining parts taken from reference TRBV7-6 and TRBJ2-3, reads GAGVSQSPRYKVTKRGQDVALRCDPISGHVSLYWYRQALGQGPEFLTYFNYEAQQDKSGLPNDRFSAERPEGSISTLTIQRTEQRDSAMYRCASSYWTSGKLETQYFGPGTRLTVL.

For this clone: Read sequence stops 3 residues before the CDR3 end, and the germline J gene provides the missing end. The chain combines TRBV19 with TRBJ1-5; D possibly corresponds to TRBD1 (6 bases). V was cut by 5 bases and J by 0 bases, with 17 bases left in between. Germline-derived CDR1 and CDR2 are LNHDA and SQIVND (reference sequence). CDR3 size: 17 residues. The CDR3 DNA, read in part, is TGTGCCAGTAGTTCCCCGGGGGGGGCGATTAGCAATCAGCCC. It yields the protein CASSSPGGAISNQP. The full-length CDR3 reads as CASSSPGGAISNQPQHF.

With respect to this clone: The CDR3 is cut off 3 residues early in the read; its end comes from the germline J gene. This sequence joins TRBV19 and TRBJ1-2; the D gene is possibly TRBD1 (5 bases). This CDR3 has 15 residues. In germline, CDR1 is LNHDA, CDR2 SQIVND (reference sequence). Partial CDR3 DNA: TGTGCCAGTAGCGTGGGACTAGCGGGAGTCTACGAC. It specifies CASSVGLAGVYD. The whole CDR3 protein reads CASSVGLAGVYDYTF.

About this clone: A read error may account for a junction end that differs from germline. The part of the CDR3 DNA that was read is TGTGCCACCAGCCGACTAGCGTTGGGTACCGGGGAG. It specifies CATSRLALGTGE. The CDR3 as a whole reads CATSRLALGTGELFF. The rearrangement links TRBV7-6 to TRBJ2-2; 8 bases map to TRBD2. The missing CDR3 end, 3 residues past where the read stops, is filled in from the germline J gene. The CDR3 covers 15 residues. Germline V gives CDR1 SGHVS, CDR2 FNYEAQ.

A word on this clone: The read halts 3 residues ahead of the CDR3 end, with the missing end drawn from the germline J gene. The V call is TRBV6-2 or TRBV6-3, the J call TRBJ2-7, with 11 bases lining up with TRBD2. The CDR3 contains 14 residues. The germline gives CDR1 MNHEY, CDR2 SVGEGT. V lost 6 bases, J lost 5 bases, and 6 bases stayed unmatched. Partial CDR3 DNA: TGTGCCAGCAGAAATAGCGGGAGGGACAACGAG. This gives the protein CASRNSGRDNE. The whole CDR3 region reads CASRNSGRDNEQYF.